These 12 T cell receptor beta chains share one sample of origin, sequenced in a study of cytomegalovirus exposure and HLA in healthy donors. Use of 60 Vbeta and 13 Jbeta primers characterized the PCR. Here immunoSEQ multiplex PCR was the method, and the copy in TCRdb shows in-frame clones only, minus some. Its clone listing holds 100,000 to 150,000 clones. Sequencing was performed on PBMCs. The receptors were sampled from a woman in her 40s in good health and CMV-seropositive.

The V gene is TRBV27, the J gene TRBJ2-3; tentatively, D is TRBD1 (5 bases). Germline V gives CDR1 MNHEY, CDR2 SMNVEV (reference sequence). The CDR3 runs to 15 residues. Trimming left V 4 bases short and J 0 bases short, with 11 bases between. The CDR3 region has the DNA TGTGCCAGCAGTTCAGGACAAGCTAGCACAGATACGCAGTATTTT. Encoded protein: CASSSGQASTDTQYF.

The rearrangement uses TRBV5-1 and TRBJ1-1; the match to TRBD1 covers 9 bases. Per the germline V gene, CDR1 is SGHRS and CDR2 is YFSETQ. The V gene end was trimmed by 4 bases and the J gene end by 1 base; junction bases not matched to a gene: 5. The CDR3 runs 15 residues. Written as DNA, the CDR3 is TGCGCCAGCAGCCCCGGGGACAGGGAGAACACTGAAGCTTTCTTT. The encoded protein is CASSPGDRENTEAFF.

V gene TRBV30 combines with J gene TRBJ2-4, with 11 bases fitting TRBD2. This CDR3 has 14 amino acids. CDR1 and CDR2 (germline): GTSNPN, SVGIG (reference sequence). With V trimmed by 3 bases and J by 6 bases, 4 bases remained unmatched. CDR3 residues: CAWSPGLAGNIQYF. The CDR3 region has the DNA TGTGCCTGGAGCCCTGGACTAGCGGGAAACATTCAGTACTTC. Complete variable domain (other parts from reference TRBV30 and TRBJ2-4): SQTIHQWPATLVQPVGSPLSLECTVEGTSNPNLYWYRQAAGRGLQLLFYSVGIGQISSEVPQNLSASRPQDRQFILSSKKLLLSDSGFYLCAWSPGLAGNIQYFGAGTRLSVL.

The chain couples TRBV27 to TRBJ2-2; D possibly corresponds to TRBD1 (6 bases). Per germline, CDR1 MNHEY and CDR2 SMNVEV (reference sequence). The CDR3 consists of 16 residues. Trimming removed 0 bases from V and 2 bases from J, with 10 bases in between. The CDR3 reads CASSLSRTVNTGELFF. DNA of the CDR3: TGTGCCAGCAGTTTATCGAGGACAGTAAACACCGGGGAGCTGTTTTTT.

The chain uses TRBV28 and TRBJ2-1, with 7 bases fitting TRBD1. V was clipped by 5 bases and J by 0 bases; unmatched bases: 10. The length of the CDR3 is 17 residues. Per germline, CDR1 MDHEN and CDR2 SYDVKM. CDR3 loop: CASSPPTGSSSYNEQFF. DNA of the CDR3: TGTGCCAGCAGTCCCCCGACAGGGTCGAGCTCCTACAATGAGCAGTTCTTC.

The V and J genes are TRBV7-8 and TRBJ2-7; TRBD1 might be the D (6 bases). There are 17 residues in the CDR3. V lost 0 bases and J lost 1, with 16 bases in between. Germline loops: CDR1 SGHVS, CDR2 FQNEAQ. The CDR3, as DNA: TGTGCCAGCAGCTTAGCGCGAGGGGGTAGAAGTTCCTACGAGCAGTACTTC. This sequence encodes CASSLARGGRSSYEQYF.

The chain has TRBV6-1 and TRBJ1-5; D is perhaps TRBD1 (6 bases). With 7 bases removed from V and 2 bases from J, the gap between germline ends came to 6 bases. CDR3 size: 12 residues. CDR1 and CDR2 from the germline V gene are MNHNS and SASEGT. Written as DNA, the CDR3 is TGTGCCAGCACAGGGGGCAATCAGCCCCAGCATTTT. As protein: CASTGGNQPQHF.

The CDR3 DNA sequence: TGTGCCTGGAGAATTCAGGGGCGGGGGACTGAAGCTTTCTTT. It specifies CAWRIQGRGTEAFF. J is TRBJ1-1 and V is TRBV30; TRBD1 is a possible D gene (6 bases). There are 14 residues in the CDR3. Deletions cut 3 bases from V and 5 bases from J, with 16 bases between. Germline values: CDR1 GTSNPN, CDR2 SVGIG (reference sequence).

The chain employs TRBV6-6 and TRBJ2-7, with D perhaps matching TRBD2 (6 bases). The V gene's germline CDR1 is MNHNY and CDR2 SVGAGI (reference sequence). Trimming removed 5 bases from V and 3 bases from J, with 20 bases in between. The CDR3 covers 16 residues. CDR3 bases: TGTGCCAGCAGTCGGGGAGCCGGGACTTTGAACTACGAGCAGTACTTC. This sequence encodes CASSRGAGTLNYEQYF.

The chain has TRBV20-1 and TRBJ1-1; possible D gene TRBD1, 6 bases. The germline CDR1 and CDR2 sequences are DFQATT and SNEGSKA (reference sequence). This CDR3 is built from 11 residues. The V end lost 4 bases, the J end lost 10 bases, and 13 bases lay between the germline ends. The CDR3 coding sequence is TGCAGTGCTAAGCAGGGGCGTGGAGCTTTCTTT. Its translation is CSAKQGRGAFF.

This chain uses TRBV25-1 with TRBJ2-1; 7 bases align to TRBD2. The CDR3 has 16 residues. The V gene end was trimmed by 3 bases and the J gene end by 2 bases; junction bases not matched to a gene: 7. Germline V gene lookup returns CDR1 MGHDK and CDR2 SYGVNS. CDR3 in DNA: TGTGCCAGCAGTGAGGGGATAGCGGGCCCCTACAATGAGCAGTTCTTC. Translating gives CASSEGIAGPYNEQFF.

The chain uses TRBV18 and TRBJ1-1; the D gene is possibly TRBD1 (6 bases). CDR1 is KGHSH, CDR2 LQKENI, per germline. CDR3 length: 14 residues. The V gene lost 2 bases and the J gene lost 3 bases, with 10 bases spanning the gap. The CDR3 loop reads CASSPDRSDTEAFF. CDR3 nucleotides: TGTGCCAGCTCACCAGACAGGTCGGACACTGAAGCTTTCTTT.